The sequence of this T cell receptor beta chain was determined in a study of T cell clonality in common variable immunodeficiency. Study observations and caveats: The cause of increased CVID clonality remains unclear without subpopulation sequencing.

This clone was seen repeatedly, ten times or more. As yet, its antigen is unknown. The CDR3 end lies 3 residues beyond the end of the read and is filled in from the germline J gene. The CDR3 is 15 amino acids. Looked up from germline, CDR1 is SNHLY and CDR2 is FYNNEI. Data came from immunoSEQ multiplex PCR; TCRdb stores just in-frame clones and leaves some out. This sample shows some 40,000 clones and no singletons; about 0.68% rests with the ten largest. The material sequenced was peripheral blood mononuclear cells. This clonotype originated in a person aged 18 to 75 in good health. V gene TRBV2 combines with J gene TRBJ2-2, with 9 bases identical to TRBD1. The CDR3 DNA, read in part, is TGTGCCAGCAGGGACAGGGGAGGGTCCGTGTATGGG. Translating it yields CASRDRGGSVYG. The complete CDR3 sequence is CASRDRGGSVYGLFF.